This T cell receptor beta chain was sequenced for a study of Graves' ophthalmopathy and Graves' hyperthyroidism. RNA transcripts yielded amplified TCR beta CDR3 regions. Second-round multiplex PCR came after first-round RT-PCR with HTBI primers. In TCRdb, the multiplex PCR reads were re-called with MiXCR into one record per CDR3 protein. This table has 45,000 to 60,000 distinct CDR3 sequences, approximately 50% appearing once. This clonotype was counted ten times or more. This CDR3 spans 15 amino acids. Germline CDR1 SGHDT, CDR2 YYEEEE. Trimming cost V 2 bases and J 0 bases, with 8 bases left between them.

The TCR originated in an adult woman with Graves' ophthalmopathy. Sequencing used peripheral blood. The chain combines TRBV5-6 with TRBJ2-2; possible D gene TRBD2, 6 bases. CDR3 sequence reads: CASSLQRANTGELFF. The CDR3 DNA follows: TGTGCCAGCAGCTTACAGCGGGCGAACACCGGGGAGCTGTTTTTT. Looking up the rest from reference TRBV5-6 and TRBJ2-2 gives the full variable domain: DAGVTQSPTHLIKTRGQQVTLRCSPKSGHDTVSWYQQALGQGPQFIFQYYEEEERQRGNFPDRFSGHQFPNYSSELNVNALLLGDSALYLCASSLQRANTGELFFGEGSRLTVL.